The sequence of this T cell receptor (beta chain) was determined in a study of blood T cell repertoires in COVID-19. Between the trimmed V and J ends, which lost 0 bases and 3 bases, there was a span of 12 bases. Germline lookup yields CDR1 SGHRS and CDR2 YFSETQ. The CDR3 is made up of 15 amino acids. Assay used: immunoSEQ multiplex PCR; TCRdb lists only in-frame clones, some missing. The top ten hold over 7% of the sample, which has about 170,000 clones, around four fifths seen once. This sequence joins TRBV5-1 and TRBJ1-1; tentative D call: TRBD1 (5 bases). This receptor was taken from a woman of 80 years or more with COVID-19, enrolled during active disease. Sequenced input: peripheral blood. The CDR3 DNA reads TGCGCCAGCAGCTTGGGGGACCCGGGGGACACTGAAGCTTTCTTT. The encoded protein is CASSLGDPGDTEAFF. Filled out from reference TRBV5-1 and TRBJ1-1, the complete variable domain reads KAGVTQTPRYLIKTRGQQVTLSCSPISGHRSVSWYQQTPGQGLQFLFEYFSETQRNKGNFPGRFSGRQFSNSRSEMNVSTLELGDSALYLCASSLGDPGDTEAFFGQGTRLTVV.